Following are 15 T cell receptor beta chains from one sample sequenced in a study of blood T cells in healthy people across ages. It was with a sample-barcoded 5' primer and a J-beta primer mix that a second PCR of roughly 7 to 12 cycles was run. TCRdb fed the 5' RACE reads into MiXCR, producing one record per CDR3 protein. The sample yields hundreds of thousands of distinct CDR3 sequences, more than 25% seen once. Sequencing input: blood. The source is a woman of 80 years or more in good health.

This clonotype was observed at least ten times. This chain joins TRBV7-2 and TRBJ2-7, with TRBD1 matching 8 bases. This CDR3 region has 16 residues. Germline assignment: CDR1 SGHTA and CDR2 FQGNSA. V shed 5 bases, J shed 0 bases, and the junction held 9 bases outside the gene matches. CDR3 sequence: CASSPRDRKSSYEQYF. The CDR3 DNA follows: TGTGCCAGCAGCCCACGGGACAGGAAGAGCTCCTACGAGCAGTACTTC.

This clonotype was recorded at least ten times. The chain is built from TRBV6-2 or TRBV6-3 and TRBJ1-5; 7 bases map to TRBD1. Germline loops: CDR1 MNHEY, CDR2 SVGEGT. There are 14 residues in the CDR3. The V and J ends lost 10 bases and 4 bases, in that order; junction bases with no gene match: 10. The chain's CDR3 is CATGGQVGNQPQHF. In nucleotides, the CDR3 is TGTGCCACCGGAGGACAGGTCGGGAATCAGCCCCAGCATTTT.

The chain uses TRBV28 and TRBJ2-7; TRBD1 aligns across 7 bases. The J call may be in error: the DNA end matches TRBJ2-5 better. This CDR3 region has 17 residues. The germline V gene has CDR1 MDHEN and CDR2 SYDVKM. CDR3: CASSSGTDNSYEETQYF. The DNA for the CDR3 is TGTGCCAGCAGTTCCGGGACAGATAACTCCTATGAAGAGACCCAGTACTTC.

This clonotype turned up a few times. This chain joins TRBV18 and TRBJ1-6; 10 nucleotides line up with TRBD1. Germline V gene sequence: CDR1 KGHSH, CDR2 LQKENI. The CDR3 is 14 residues long. With 6 bases clipped from V and 8 bases from J, the junction kept 4 bases outside the gene matches. CDR3 residues: CASSRDRGYSPLHF. As DNA, the CDR3 is TGTGCCAGCTCGCGGGACAGGGGATATTCACCCCTCCACTTT.

This clonotype showed up many times. This sequence joins TRBV4-3 and TRBJ2-3; D is perhaps TRBD1 (7 bases). CDR1 and CDR2 from the germline V gene are LGHNA and YSLEER. V dropped 4 bases and J dropped 5 bases, with 19 bases sitting between them. There are 16 residues in the CDR3. For the CDR3, the DNA is TGCGCCAGCAGCCCGCGAGGAGGGGGCGGTGAAGATACGCAGTATTTT. Translated: CASSPRGGGGEDTQYF.

Regarding this clonotype: A read error may be the cause here, since a much bigger clone is one base away. The chain links TRBV9 to TRBJ2-1; 8 bases agree with TRBD1. CDR1 SGDLS and CDR2 YYNGEE come from the germline V gene. The CDR3 length is 17 residues. The CDR3, as DNA: TGTGCCAACAGCGTAGGAATAGGGCAGGGGGCGCGGAATGAGCAGTTCTTC. Translating it yields CANSVGIGQGARNEQFF.

This clonotype has a count of ten or more. The chain is built from TRBV20-1 and TRBJ2-3, with 9 bases identical to TRBD2. V was pared by 0 bases and J by 2 bases, with 6 bases of the junction left unmatched. The germline V gene has CDR1 DFQATT and CDR2 SNEGSKA (reference sequence). CDR3 size: 16 residues. Written as DNA, the CDR3 is TGCAGTGCTAGAGATCCCAGCGGGGGGTCCACAGATACGCAGTATTTT. It encodes CSARDPSGGSTDTQYF.

This clonotype was detected only a few times. A much more abundant neighbour one base away suggests this may be a read error. This rearrangement joins TRBV25-1 to TRBJ2-1, with TRBD1 matching 8 bases. This CDR3 contains 16 residues. Germline V gene lookup returns CDR1 MGHDK and CDR2 SYGVNS. After removal of 2 bases from V and 8 bases from J, the junction contained 11 bases not matched to a gene. CDR3 loop: CASSEKATGGSDEQFF. CDR3 in DNA: TGTGCCAGCAGTGAAAAAGCAACAGGGGGGAGTGATGAGCAGTTCTTC.

The table lists this clonotype with a few counts. This chain uses TRBV6-2 or TRBV6-3 with TRBJ2-2; 8 bases fit TRBD2. The CDR3 has 14 amino acids. CDR1 and CDR2 from the germline V gene are MNHEY and SVGEGT. The V and J ends lost 7 bases and 6 bases, in that order; junction bases with no gene match: 7. This CDR3 is CASTPGGLAGELFF. The CDR3 DNA follows: TGTGCCAGCACTCCGGGGGGGTTGGCCGGGGAGCTGTTTTTT.

J is TRBJ1-1 and V is TRBV29-1, with 7 bases matching TRBD1. V shed 7 bases, J shed 1 base, and the junction held 9 bases outside the gene matches. CDR1 and CDR2 from the germline V gene are SQVTM and ANQGSEA. CDR3 length: 14 residues. The CDR3: CSGKGQRENTEAFF. The CDR3 DNA follows: TGCAGCGGTAAGGGACAGAGAGAGAACACTGAAGCTTTCTTT.

V and J are TRBV20-1 and TRBJ2-3; 8 bases map to TRBD1. V was clipped by 4 bases and J by 2 bases; unmatched bases: 8. Germline loops: CDR1 DFQATT, CDR2 SNEGSKA (reference sequence). The CDR3 covers 15 residues. The CDR3 coding sequence is TGCAGTGCTATAGAGGGGACAGGAACCACAGATACGCAGTATTTT. Its protein is CSAIEGTGTTDTQYF.

Only one count was recorded for this clonotype. The chain carries TRBV29-1 and TRBJ2-5, with a tentative D call TRBD1 (5 bases). CDR1 SQVTM and CDR2 ANQGSEA come from the germline V gene. V dropped 4 bases and J dropped 5 bases, with 14 bases sitting between them. CDR3 length: 13 residues. The CDR3 DNA is TGCAGCGTTGGCCACCGACAGCTCGAGACCCAGTACTTC. This sequence encodes CSVGHRQLETQYF.

About this clonotype itself: This may stem from a read error, because a much larger clone lies one nucleotide away. CDR3 loop: CRGEGPQEIQYF. DNA of the CDR3: TGCAGGGGTGAGGGGCCCCAAGAGATCCAGTACTTC. This chain links TRBV20-1 with TRBJ2-5; the D gene could be TRBD1 or TRBD2 (5 bases each). CDR3 size: 12 residues. CDR1 DFQATT and CDR2 SNEGSKA come from the germline V gene (reference sequence).

A remark on this clonotype: One junction end does not reproduce the germline sequence, and a read error may be involved. The V call is TRBV12-3 or TRBV12-4, the J call TRBJ2-3, with 11 positions matching TRBD2. The CDR3 extends over 14 amino acids. The CDR3 reads CASITSGSADTQYF. CDR3 nucleotide sequence: TGTGCCAGCATCACTAGCGGGAGCGCAGATACGCAATATTTT.

Regarding this clonotype: This could be a read error, since a much larger clone is one nucleotide away. This chain uses TRBV7-9 with TRBJ2-1; D remains ambiguous. Germline V gives CDR1 SEHNR, CDR2 FQNEAQ (reference sequence). The CDR3 loop spans 15 amino acids. V shed 1 base and J shed 5 bases, with 12 bases lying between them. CDR3 protein: CASSLGRMIDNEQFF. CDR3 in DNA: TGTGCCAGCAGCTTAGGACGGATGATAGACAATGAGCAGTTCTTC.